A selection of T cell receptor beta chains follows, all from one sample in a study of T-cell memory formation after mild COVID-19. TCRdb fed the 5' RACE reads into MiXCR, producing one record per CDR3 protein. The data contain approximately 99,000 distinct CDR3 sequences, about a sixth of them singletons. The material sequenced was PBMCs or a T cell subset sorted from them (not recorded which). These receptors came from a man aged 18 to 29 who had mild COVID-19 (a few samples of this study predate the infection). Cell type and time point are not known. Both conserved end residues are part of each CDR3. Fields, in order: V gene, J gene, CDR3 protein.

V: TRBV7-8
J: TRBJ2-5
CDR3: CASSRGWGAGQETQYF

V: TRBV4-1
J: TRBJ2-2
CDR3: CASELVPGNTGELFF

V: TRBV6-2/TRBV6-3
J: TRBJ2-1
CDR3: CASSFGGTWEQFF

V: TRBV7-7
J: TRBJ2-1
CDR3: CASSRLRTEEQFF

V: TRBV12-3/TRBV12-4
J: TRBJ2-7
CDR3: CASGGAPYEQYF

V: TRBV7-3
J: TRBJ1-6
CDR3: CASSRQHSSYNSPLHF

V: TRBV6-5
J: TRBJ2-3
CDR3: CASSRLVGGTDTQYF

V: TRBV12-3/TRBV12-4
J: TRBJ2-1
CDR3: CASSTRTGRDEQFF

V: TRBV7-9
J: TRBJ2-3
CDR3: CASSSTGLGTQYF

V: TRBV5-1
J: TRBJ1-1
CDR3: CASSFRTGANTEAFF

V: TRBV7-8
J: TRBJ2-2
CDR3: CASSLSSGGVGELFF

V: TRBV11-2
J: TRBJ1-4
CDR3: CASSGGGPTNEKLFF

V: TRBV11-2
J: TRBJ2-7
CDR3: CASSLTSGGTYEQYF

V: TRBV20-1
J: TRBJ2-3
CDR3: CSAEDTSGGAPDTQYF

V: TRBV5-1
J: TRBJ2-7
CDR3: CASRDRAYEQYF

V: TRBV7-8
J: TRBJ1-4
CDR3: CASPDRPGGEKLFF

V: TRBV19
J: TRBJ2-2
CDR3: CASSRQTGADAGELFF

V: TRBV7-2
J: TRBJ2-3
CDR3: CASSLDRIGTQYF

V: TRBV7-8
J: TRBJ1-2
CDR3: CASSYLVGPYGYTF

V: TRBV7-2
J: TRBJ2-3
CDR3: CASSHTSGDTQYF